This TCR beta chain is drawn from a study of cytomegalovirus exposure and HLA in healthy donors. Details on this clone: Its specificity is not known.

General study points: It was reportedly the case that the classifier diagnosed cytomegalovirus status with high specificity and sensitivity.

J was trimmed by 6 bases and V by 6 bases; bases with no gene match: 4. Looked up from germline, CDR1 is SNHLY and CDR2 is FYNNEI. There are 15 residues in the CDR3. A multiplex PCR was run with 60 Vbeta primers and 13 Jbeta primers. Assay: immunoSEQ multiplex PCR; the TCRdb copy retains only in-frame clones and omits some. The table records 85,000 to 90,000 clones, around four fifths of them present only once. The sequence derives from a man aged 25-45 years in good health and CMV-seropositive. The rearrangement joins TRBV2 to TRBJ2-2; 13 bases line up with TRBD2. Input material: PBMCs. CDR3 sequence (DNA): TGTGCCAGCAGAGGGACTAGCGGGGTGTCCGGGGAGCTGTTTTTT. Translating it yields CASRGTSGVSGELFF.